A single sample gave rise to the 10 T cell receptor beta chains below, sequenced in a study of Ad26.COV2.S vaccination and SARS-CoV-2 variants. The treatment here: around 19 received Ad26.COV2.S at low or high dose, single or two shots; about five received placebo; per-sample allocation not given. All samples were drawn on day 63, counting from the first vaccine or placebo injection. The assay was immunoSEQ multiplex PCR, and TCRdb's table has in-frame clones only and misses some. The table lists over 400,000 clones, around 92% of them singletons. The material was peripheral blood, obtained in a trial of Ad26.COV2.S vaccine versus placebo. Receptor source: a person aged 18-65 years who received the Ad26.COV2.S COVID-19 vaccine or a placebo.

The V gene is TRBV7-9, the J gene TRBJ1-2; weak D call: TRBD1 (5 bases). Germline V gene sequence: CDR1 SEHNR, CDR2 FQNEAQ (reference sequence). The CDR3 runs 15 residues. The V gene lost 0 bases and the J gene lost 4 bases, with 12 bases spanning the gap. The DNA for the CDR3 is TGTGCCAGCAGCTTAGCGGTCAGGGTGAGCTATGGCTACACCTTC. Protein sequence: CASSLAVRVSYGYTF.

A single count supports this clone. The V call is TRBV4-1, the J call TRBJ1-1; possibly TRBD1 for D (5 bases). CDR3 length: 15 amino acids. The germline V and J ends were trimmed by 0 bases and 0 bases, with 8 bases remaining between them. CDR1 is MGHRA and CDR2 is YSYEKL in the germline V gene. As DNA, the CDR3 is TGCGCCAGCAGCCAAGACCCGGGACTGAACACTGAAGCTTTCTTT. It specifies CASSQDPGLNTEAFF.

The chain couples TRBV6-4 to TRBJ1-1, with D possibly matching TRBD1 (6 bases). The CDR3 contains 15 residues. From germline, CDR1 is MRHNA and CDR2 SNTAGT. Trimming removed 6 bases at V and 1 base at J, with 15 bases between. CDR3 nucleotide sequence: TGTGCCAGCAGGCCCACAGGGTACGGGAACACTGAAGCTTTCTTT. Amino acids: CASRPTGYGNTEAFF.

The genes are TRBV6-5 and TRBJ2-7, with 7 bases fitting TRBD1. Unmatched junction bases numbered 6, after V lost 7 bases and J lost 3 bases. CDR1 MNHEY and CDR2 SVGAGI come from the germline V gene. This CDR3 is 13 amino acids long. CDR3 in amino acids: CASTPGQLYEQYF. CDR3 DNA: TGTGCCAGCACTCCGGGACAGCTCTACGAGCAGTACTTC.

V is TRBV18 and J is TRBJ2-2; 8 positions agree with TRBD1. The CDR3 loop spans 18 amino acids. The V segment lost 1 base and the J segment 4 bases; nucleotides outside the gene matches: 11. The germline gives CDR1 KGHSH, CDR2 LQKENI. The CDR3 DNA is TGTGCCAGCTCACCACTCCTGAGGACAGGGCGGGGCACCGGGGAGCTGTTTTTT. It yields the protein CASSPLLRTGRGTGELFF.

The chain links TRBV6-2 or TRBV6-3 to TRBJ1-6, with TRBD1 identical over 10 bases. The CDR3 has 17 amino acids. With 0 bases clipped from V and 8 bases from J, the junction kept 7 bases outside the gene matches. Germline V CDR1 and CDR2: MNHEY, SVGEGT. The CDR3 loop is CASSYSGDRGRDSPLHF. CDR3 nucleotide sequence: TGTGCCAGCAGTTACTCCGGTGACAGGGGGCGGGATTCACCCCTCCACTTT.

The rearrangement links TRBV29-1 to TRBJ2-2; 10 bases align to TRBD2. V shed 6 bases, J shed 7 bases, and the junction held 2 bases outside the gene matches. This CDR3 is 12 amino acids long. The V gene's germline CDR1 is SQVTM and CDR2 ANQGSEA. This chain's CDR3 is CSVLAGVGELFF. As DNA, the CDR3 is TGCAGCGTGCTAGCGGGGGTCGGGGAGCTGTTTTTT.

The CDR3 protein is CASSLRPAMNTEAFF. CDR3 bases: TGTGCCAGCAGCTTACGCCCCGCCATGAACACTGAAGCTTTCTTT. The V gene is TRBV7-2, the J gene TRBJ1-1; D unclear. From germline, CDR1 is SGHTA and CDR2 FQGNSA. V was trimmed by 2 bases and J by 0 bases, leaving 10 bases between them. This CDR3 has 15 amino acids.

The chain combines TRBV12-3 or TRBV12-4 with TRBJ2-7, with D perhaps TRBD2 (5 bases). Trimming cost V 3 bases and J 4 bases, with 10 bases left between them. This CDR3 contains 13 residues. The CDR3 DNA reads TGTGCCAGCAGTTTCCGGGGAAATTACGAGCAGTACTTC. It yields the protein CASSFRGNYEQYF.

This clone was picked up many times. The chain links TRBV28 to TRBJ1-2, with D possibly TRBD1 on 6 matching bases. Trimming shortened V by 7 bases and J by 4 bases, and 22 bases separated the two germline ends. Germline V gene data show CDR1 as MDHEN and CDR2 as SYDVKM. There are 16 residues in the CDR3. The CDR3 DNA reads as TGTGCCAGCACTCTTAGAGGGACACCTAGCTTCTATGGCTACACCTTC. It is translated as CASTLRGTPSFYGYTF.